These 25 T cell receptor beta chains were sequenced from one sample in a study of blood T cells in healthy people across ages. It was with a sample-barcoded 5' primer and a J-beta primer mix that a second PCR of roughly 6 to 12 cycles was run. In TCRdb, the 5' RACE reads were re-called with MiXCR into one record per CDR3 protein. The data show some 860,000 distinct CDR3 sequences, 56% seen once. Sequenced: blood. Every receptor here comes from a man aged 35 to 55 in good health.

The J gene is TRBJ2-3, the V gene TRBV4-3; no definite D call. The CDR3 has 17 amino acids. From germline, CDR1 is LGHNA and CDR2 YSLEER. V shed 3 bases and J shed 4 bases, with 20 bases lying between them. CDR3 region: CASSHTPTTSAADTQYF. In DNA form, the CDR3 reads TGCGCCAGCAGCCATACACCCACTACCTCCGCCGCAGATACGCAGTATTTT.

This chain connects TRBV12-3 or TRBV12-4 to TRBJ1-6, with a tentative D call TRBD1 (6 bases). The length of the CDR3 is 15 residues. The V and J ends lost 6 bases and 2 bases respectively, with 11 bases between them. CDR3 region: CASRAGAAYNSPLHF. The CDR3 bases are TGTGCCAGCAGGGCAGGGGCGGCCTATAATTCACCCCTCCACTTT.

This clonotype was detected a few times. CDR3 in amino acids: CSVASAGNSPLHF. Written as DNA, the CDR3 is TGCAGCGTTGCGTCGGCAGGCAATTCACCCCTCCACTTT. The V and J genes are TRBV29-1 and TRBJ1-6; unclear D gene. The CDR3 is 13 amino acids. The germline gives CDR1 SQVTM, CDR2 ANQGSEA. Trimming took off 4 bases at V and 7 bases at J, with 11 bases between the two ends.

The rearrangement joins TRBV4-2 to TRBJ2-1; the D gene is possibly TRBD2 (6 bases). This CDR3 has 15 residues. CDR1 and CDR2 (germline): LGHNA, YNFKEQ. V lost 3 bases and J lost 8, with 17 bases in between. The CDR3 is CASSQEGSFRDEQFF. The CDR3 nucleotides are TGTGCCAGCAGCCAGGAGGGTAGTTTTAGGGATGAGCAGTTCTTC.

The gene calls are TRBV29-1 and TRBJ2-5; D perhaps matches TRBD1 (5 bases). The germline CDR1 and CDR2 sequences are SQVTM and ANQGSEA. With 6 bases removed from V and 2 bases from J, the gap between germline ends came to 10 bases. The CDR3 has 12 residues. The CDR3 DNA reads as TGCAGCGTGGCGCAGGGTCAAGAGACCCAGTACTTC. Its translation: CSVAQGQETQYF.

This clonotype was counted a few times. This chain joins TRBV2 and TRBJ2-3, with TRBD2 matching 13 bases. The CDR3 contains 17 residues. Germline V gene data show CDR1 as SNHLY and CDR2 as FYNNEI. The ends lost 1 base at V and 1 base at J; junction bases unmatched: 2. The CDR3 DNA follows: TGTGCCAGCAGTGAAGGGACTAGCGGGGGTGGCACAGATACGCAGTATTTT. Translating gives CASSEGTSGGGTDTQYF.

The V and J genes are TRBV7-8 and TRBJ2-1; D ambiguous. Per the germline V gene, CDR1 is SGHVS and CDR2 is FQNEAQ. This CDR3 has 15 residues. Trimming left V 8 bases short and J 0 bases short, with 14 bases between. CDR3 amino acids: CASGVATLSYNEQFF. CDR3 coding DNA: TGTGCCAGCGGCGTGGCGACCCTCTCCTACAATGAGCAGTTCTTC. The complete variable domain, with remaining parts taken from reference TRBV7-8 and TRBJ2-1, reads GAGVSQSPRYKVAKRGQDVALRCDPISGHVSLFWYQQALGQGPEFLTYFQNEAQLDKSGLPSDRFFAERPEGSVSTLKIQRTQQEDSAVYLCASGVATLSYNEQFFGPGTRLTVL.

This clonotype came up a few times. The CDR3 region is CSYGTSGGNEQFF. The DNA of the CDR3 is TGCAGCTATGGGACTAGCGGAGGGAATGAGCAGTTCTTC. The chain carries TRBV29-1 and TRBJ2-1; 11 bases map to TRBD2. Germline CDR1 is SQVTM and CDR2 is ANQGSEA. The CDR3 has 13 amino acids. J lost 7 bases, V lost 8 bases, and 7 bases had no gene match.

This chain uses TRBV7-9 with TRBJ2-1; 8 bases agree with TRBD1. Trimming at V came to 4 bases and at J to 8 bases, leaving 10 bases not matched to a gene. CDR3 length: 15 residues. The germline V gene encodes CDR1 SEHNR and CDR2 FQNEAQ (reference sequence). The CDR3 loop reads CASSSQRTGLHEQFF. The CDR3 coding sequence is TGTGCCAGCAGCTCGCAGCGGACAGGGCTCCATGAGCAGTTCTTC.

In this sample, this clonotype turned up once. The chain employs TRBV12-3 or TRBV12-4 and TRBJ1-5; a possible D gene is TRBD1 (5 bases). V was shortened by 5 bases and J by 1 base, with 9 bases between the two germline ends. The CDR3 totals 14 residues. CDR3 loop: CASSPGRSNQPQHF. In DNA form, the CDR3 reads TGTGCCAGCAGTCCGGGACGAAGCAATCAGCCCCAGCATTTT.

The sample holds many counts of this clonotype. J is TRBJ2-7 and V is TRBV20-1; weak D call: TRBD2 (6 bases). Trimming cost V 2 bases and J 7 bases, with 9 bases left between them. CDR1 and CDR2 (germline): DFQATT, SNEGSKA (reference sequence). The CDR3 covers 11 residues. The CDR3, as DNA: TGCAGTGCTAGACTTGGAGGGGAGCAGTACTTC. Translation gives CSARLGGEQYF.

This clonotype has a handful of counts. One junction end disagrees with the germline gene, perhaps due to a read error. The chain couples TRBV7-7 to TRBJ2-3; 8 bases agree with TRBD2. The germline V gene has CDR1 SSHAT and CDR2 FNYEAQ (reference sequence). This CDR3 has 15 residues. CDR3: CASSLAGPPADTQYF. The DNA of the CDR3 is TGTGCTAGCAGCTTAGCGGGGCCACCGGCAGATACCCAGTATTTT.

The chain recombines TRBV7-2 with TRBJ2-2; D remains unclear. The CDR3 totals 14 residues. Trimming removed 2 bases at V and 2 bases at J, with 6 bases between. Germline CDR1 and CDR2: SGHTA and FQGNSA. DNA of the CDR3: TGTGCCAGCAGCTTAAACTTCAACACCGGGGAGCTGTTTTTT. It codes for CASSLNFNTGELFF.

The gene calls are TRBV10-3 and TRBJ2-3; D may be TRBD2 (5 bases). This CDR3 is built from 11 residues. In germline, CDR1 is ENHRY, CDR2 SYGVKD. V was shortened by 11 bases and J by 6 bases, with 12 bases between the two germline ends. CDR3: CASTGGDTQYF. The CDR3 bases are TGTGCCTCAACCGGCGGGGATACGCAGTATTTT.

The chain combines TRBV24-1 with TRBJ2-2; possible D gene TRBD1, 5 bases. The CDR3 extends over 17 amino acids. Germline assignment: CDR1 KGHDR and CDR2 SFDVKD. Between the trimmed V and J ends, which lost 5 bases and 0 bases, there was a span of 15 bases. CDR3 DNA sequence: TGTGCCACCAGTGGCCTAGGGGTGAACTCGAACACCGGGGAGCTGTTTTTT. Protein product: CATSGLGVNSNTGELFF.

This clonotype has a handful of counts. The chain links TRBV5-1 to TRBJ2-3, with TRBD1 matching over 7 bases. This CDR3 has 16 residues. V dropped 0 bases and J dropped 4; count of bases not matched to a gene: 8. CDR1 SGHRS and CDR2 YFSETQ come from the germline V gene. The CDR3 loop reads CASSLGARQGADTQYF. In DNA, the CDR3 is TGCGCCAGCAGCTTGGGGGCGCGACAGGGCGCAGATACGCAGTATTTT.

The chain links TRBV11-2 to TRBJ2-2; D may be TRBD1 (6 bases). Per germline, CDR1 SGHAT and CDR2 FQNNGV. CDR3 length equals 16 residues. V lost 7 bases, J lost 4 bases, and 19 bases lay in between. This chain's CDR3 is CASTTLAGAGTGELFF. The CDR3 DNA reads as TGTGCCAGCACGACACTCGCAGGGGCTGGCACCGGGGAGCTGTTTTTT.

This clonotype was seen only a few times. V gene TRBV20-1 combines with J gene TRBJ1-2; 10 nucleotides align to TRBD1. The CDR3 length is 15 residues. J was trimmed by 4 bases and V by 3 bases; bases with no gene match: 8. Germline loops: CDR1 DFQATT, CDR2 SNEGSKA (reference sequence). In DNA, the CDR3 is TGCAGTGCTAGTCTCGGGACAGGGGTCTCCTATGGCTACACCTTC. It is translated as CSASLGTGVSYGYTF.

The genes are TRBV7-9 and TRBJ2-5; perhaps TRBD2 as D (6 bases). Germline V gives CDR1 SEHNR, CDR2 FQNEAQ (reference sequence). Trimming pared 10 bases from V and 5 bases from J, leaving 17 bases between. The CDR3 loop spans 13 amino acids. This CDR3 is CATDGGAIETQYF. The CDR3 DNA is TGTGCCACCGACGGGGGTGCGATCGAGACCCAGTACTTC.

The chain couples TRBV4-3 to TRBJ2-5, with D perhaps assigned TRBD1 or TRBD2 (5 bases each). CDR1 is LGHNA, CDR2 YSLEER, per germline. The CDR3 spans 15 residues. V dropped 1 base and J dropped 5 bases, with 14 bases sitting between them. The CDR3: CASSQVPLGEETQYF. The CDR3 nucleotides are TGCGCCAGCAGCCAAGTGCCCTTGGGGGAGGAGACCCAGTACTTC.

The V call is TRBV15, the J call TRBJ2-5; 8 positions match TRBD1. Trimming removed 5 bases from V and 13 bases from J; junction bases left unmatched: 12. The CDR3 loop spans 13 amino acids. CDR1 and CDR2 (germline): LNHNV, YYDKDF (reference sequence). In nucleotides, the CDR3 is TGTGCCACCAGCGGGCAGGACAGGGTACTTGTGTACTTC. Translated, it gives CATSGQDRVLVYF.

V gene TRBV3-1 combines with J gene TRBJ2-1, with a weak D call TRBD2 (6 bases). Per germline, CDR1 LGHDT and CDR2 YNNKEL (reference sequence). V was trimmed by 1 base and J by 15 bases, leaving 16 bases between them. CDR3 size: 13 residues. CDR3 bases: TGTGCCAGCAGCCAAGTAGCCGCGACTAGTCGGTTCTTC. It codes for CASSQVAATSRFF.

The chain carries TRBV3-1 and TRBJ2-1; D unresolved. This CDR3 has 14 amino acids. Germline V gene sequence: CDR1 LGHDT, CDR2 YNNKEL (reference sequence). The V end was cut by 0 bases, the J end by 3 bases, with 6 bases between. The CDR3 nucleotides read TGTGCCAGCAGCCAAGAAGGCGTCTACAATGAGCAGTTCTTC. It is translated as CASSQEGVYNEQFF.

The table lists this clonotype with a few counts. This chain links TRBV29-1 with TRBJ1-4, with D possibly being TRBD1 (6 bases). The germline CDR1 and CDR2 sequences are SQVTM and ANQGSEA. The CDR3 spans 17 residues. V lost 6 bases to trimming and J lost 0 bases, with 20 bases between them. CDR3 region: CSVSGQRDAATNEKLFF. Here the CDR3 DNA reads TGCAGCGTGAGCGGACAGCGCGATGCCGCAACTAATGAAAAACTGTTTTTT.

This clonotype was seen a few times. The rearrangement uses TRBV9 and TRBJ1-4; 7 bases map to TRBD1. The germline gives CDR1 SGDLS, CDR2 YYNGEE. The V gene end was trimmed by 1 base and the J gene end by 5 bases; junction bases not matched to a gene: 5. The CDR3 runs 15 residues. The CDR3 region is CASSVSGTANEKLFF. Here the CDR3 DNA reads TGTGCCAGCAGCGTATCCGGGACAGCGAATGAAAAACTGTTTTTT.